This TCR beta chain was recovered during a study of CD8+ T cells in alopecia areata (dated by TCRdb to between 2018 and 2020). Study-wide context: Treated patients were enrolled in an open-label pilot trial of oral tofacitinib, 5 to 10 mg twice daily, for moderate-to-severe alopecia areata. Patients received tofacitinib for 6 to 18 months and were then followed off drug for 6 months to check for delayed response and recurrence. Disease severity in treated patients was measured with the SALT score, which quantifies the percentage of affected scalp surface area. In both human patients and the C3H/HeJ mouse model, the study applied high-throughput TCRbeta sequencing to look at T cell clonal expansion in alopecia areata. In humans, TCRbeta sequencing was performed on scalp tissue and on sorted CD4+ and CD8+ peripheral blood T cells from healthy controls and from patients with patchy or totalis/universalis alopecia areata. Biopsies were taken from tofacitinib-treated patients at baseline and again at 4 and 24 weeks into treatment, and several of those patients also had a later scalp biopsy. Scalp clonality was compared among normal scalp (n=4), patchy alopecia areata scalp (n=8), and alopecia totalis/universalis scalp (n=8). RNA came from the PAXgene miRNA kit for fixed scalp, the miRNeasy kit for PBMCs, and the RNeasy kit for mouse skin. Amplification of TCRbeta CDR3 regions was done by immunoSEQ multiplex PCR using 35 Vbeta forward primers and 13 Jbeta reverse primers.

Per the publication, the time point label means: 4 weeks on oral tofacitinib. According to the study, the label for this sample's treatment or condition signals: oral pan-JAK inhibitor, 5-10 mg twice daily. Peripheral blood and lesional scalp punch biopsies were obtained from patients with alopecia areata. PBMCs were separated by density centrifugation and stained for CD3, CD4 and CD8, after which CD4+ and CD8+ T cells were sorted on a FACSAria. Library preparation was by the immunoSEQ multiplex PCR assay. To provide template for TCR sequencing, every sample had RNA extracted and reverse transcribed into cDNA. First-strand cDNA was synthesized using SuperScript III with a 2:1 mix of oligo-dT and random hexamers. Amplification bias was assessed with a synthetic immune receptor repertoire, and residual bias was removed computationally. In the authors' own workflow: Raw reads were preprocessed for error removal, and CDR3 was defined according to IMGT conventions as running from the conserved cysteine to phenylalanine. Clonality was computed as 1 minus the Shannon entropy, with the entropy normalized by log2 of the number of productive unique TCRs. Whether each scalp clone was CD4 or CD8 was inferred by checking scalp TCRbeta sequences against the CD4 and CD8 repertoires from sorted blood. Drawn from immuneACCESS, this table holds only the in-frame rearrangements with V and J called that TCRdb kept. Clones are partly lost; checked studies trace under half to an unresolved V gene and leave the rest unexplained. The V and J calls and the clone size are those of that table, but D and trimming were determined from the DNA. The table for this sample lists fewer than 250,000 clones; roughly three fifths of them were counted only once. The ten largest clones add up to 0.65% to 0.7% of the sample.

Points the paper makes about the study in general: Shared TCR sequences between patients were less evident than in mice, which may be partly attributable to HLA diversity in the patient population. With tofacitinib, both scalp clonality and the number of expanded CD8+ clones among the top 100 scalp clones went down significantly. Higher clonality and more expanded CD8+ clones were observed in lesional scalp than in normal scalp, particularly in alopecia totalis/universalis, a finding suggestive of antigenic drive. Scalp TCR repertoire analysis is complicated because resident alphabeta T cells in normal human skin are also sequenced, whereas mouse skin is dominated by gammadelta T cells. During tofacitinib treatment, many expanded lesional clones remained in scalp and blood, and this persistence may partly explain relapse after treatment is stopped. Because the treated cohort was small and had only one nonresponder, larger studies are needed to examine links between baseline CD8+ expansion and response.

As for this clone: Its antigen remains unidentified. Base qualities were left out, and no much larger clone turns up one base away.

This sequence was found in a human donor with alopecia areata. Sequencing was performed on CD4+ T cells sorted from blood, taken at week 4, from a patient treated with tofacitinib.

The DNA is as follows: TGTGCCAGCAGCACACCGGACAGGGTCAACGAGCAGTACTTC. Its translation reads: CASSTPDRVNEQYF. The chain couples TRBV7-2 to TRBJ2-7; 8 central nucleotides agree with TRBD1. Measured from the cysteine to the phenylalanine, the CDR3 is 14 residues long. Left in the record is the CDR3 DNA by itself, 42 bases read in frame from the first base. Looking up the germline V gene yields CDR1 SGHTA and CDR2 FQGNSA. Trimming accounts for 5 bases at V and 5 bases at J, while the number of junction bases matched to no gene is 8.